This TCR beta chain was obtained from a study of cytomegalovirus exposure and HLA in healthy donors. The J segment lost 3 bases and the V segment lost 8 bases, leaving 9 bases of the junction unmatched. The CDR3 runs 14 residues. The germline gives CDR1 KGHSH, CDR2 LQKENI. Method: immunoSEQ multiplex PCR; TCRdb's copy keeps in-frame clones and lacks some. This table holds about 68,000 clones, roughly nine tenths found once. This clonotype was sampled from a man in his late teens or twenties in good health and CMV-seronegative. Sequenced: PBMCs. This chain joins TRBV18 and TRBJ1-2; 7 nucleotides agree with TRBD1. The CDR3 region is CASRVGQGDYGYTF. CDR3 DNA: TGTGCCAGCCGCGTAGGGCAGGGGGACTATGGCTACACCTTC.